This passage covers 27 T cell receptor beta chains from one sample sequenced in a study of blood T cell repertoires in COVID-19. The protocol was immunoSEQ multiplex PCR, while the TCRdb copy is restricted to in-frame clones and leaves out a portion. The sample yields about 270,000 clones, 86% seen once. Sequenced material: peripheral blood. All receptors come from a woman older than 75 with COVID-19, enrolled during active disease.

The chain employs TRBV28 and TRBJ1-1, with D tentatively TRBD1 (5 bases). Germline values: CDR1 MDHEN, CDR2 SYDVKM. V lost 6 bases to trimming and J lost 0 bases, with 11 bases between them. The CDR3 has 14 residues. The CDR3 DNA is TGTGCCAGCAGCCCAGGGTCAATGAACACTGAAGCTTTCTTT. It is translated as CASSPGSMNTEAFF. The full variable domain, completed using reference TRBV28 and TRBJ1-1, is DVKVTQSSRYLVKRTGEKVFLECVQDMDHENMFWYRQDPGLGLRLIYFSYDVKMKEKGDIPEGYSVSREKKERFSLILESASTNQTSMYLCASSPGSMNTEAFFGQGTRLTVV.

This chain connects TRBV5-1 to TRBJ1-4; D is undetermined. The CDR3 is 12 residues long. V shed 2 bases and J shed 8 bases, with 7 bases lying between them. The germline CDR1 and CDR2 sequences are SGHRS and YFSETQ. The DNA for the CDR3 is TGCGCCAGCAGCTTCACCGGGGAAAAACTGTTTTTT. Protein: CASSFTGEKLFF.

This clone appeared a few times. This chain connects TRBV19 to TRBJ1-3, with unresolved D. The germline gives CDR1 LNHDA, CDR2 SQIVND (reference sequence). CDR3 length equals 11 residues. V dropped 7 bases and J dropped 8 bases, with 9 bases sitting between them. CDR3: CASKKSDTIYF. For the CDR3, the DNA is TGTGCCAGTAAAAAAAGCGACACCATATATTTT. Full variable domain (outside the CDR3, taken from reference TRBV19 and TRBJ1-3): DGGITQSPKYLFRKEGQNVTLSCEQNLNHDAMYWYRQDPGQGLRLIYYSQIVNDFQKGDIAEGYSVSREKKESFPLTVTSAQKNPTAFYLCASKKSDTIYFGEGSWLTVV.

The chain joins TRBV2 to TRBJ1-2; D is uncertain. Trimming pared 6 bases from V and 8 bases from J, leaving 16 bases between. Germline V gene lookup returns CDR1 SNHLY and CDR2 FYNNEI. The CDR3 extends over 13 amino acids. The CDR3 nucleotides are TGTGCCAGCAGGGGTTACAGCTTGAGCGGCTACACCTTC. It translates to CASRGYSLSGYTF.

V usage is TRBV6-2 or TRBV6-3 and J usage is TRBJ2-1; 12 bases match TRBD1. Trimming at V came to 2 bases and at J to 10 bases, leaving 6 bases not matched to a gene. The germline gives CDR1 MNHEY, CDR2 SVGEGT. The CDR3 totals 15 residues. CDR3 residues: CASSYQGQGAREQFF. The CDR3 nucleotides read TGTGCCAGCAGTTACCAGGGACAGGGGGCGAGGGAGCAGTTCTTC.

This clone was found once. The chain is built from TRBV6-1 and TRBJ1-1; D gene uncertain. CDR1 and CDR2 from the germline V gene are MNHNS and SASEGT. CDR3 length: 12 residues. The ends were cut back, 3 bases at V and 4 bases at J, with 6 bases in the middle. CDR3 coding DNA: TGTGCCAGCAGTGATGCGGTCACTGAAGCTTTCTTT. Translation: CASSDAVTEAFF.

CDR3 in amino acids: CASSLGQALNYGYTF. The DNA for the CDR3 is TGTGCCAGCAGCTTAGGACAGGCCCTTAACTATGGCTACACCTTC. V is TRBV7-2 and J is TRBJ1-2, with D possibly being TRBD1 (6 bases). Trimming shortened V by 1 base and J by 1 base, and 10 bases separated the two germline ends. Germline-derived CDR1 and CDR2 are SGHTA and FQGNSA. The CDR3 has 15 amino acids.

The V gene is TRBV5-1, the J gene TRBJ1-4, with 7 positions matching TRBD1. CDR1 is SGHRS and CDR2 is YFSETQ in the germline V gene. CDR3 size: 16 residues. The junction had 4 bases not matched to a gene; V was cut back by 2 bases and J by 0 bases. CDR3 loop: CASSLDRVATNEKLFF. CDR3 nucleotide sequence: TGCGCCAGCAGCTTAGACAGGGTGGCAACTAATGAAAAACTGTTTTTT.

This clone occurred a few times. The chain employs TRBV19 and TRBJ1-1, with 7 bases fitting TRBD1. This CDR3 is 15 amino acids long. V lost 5 bases to trimming and J lost 0 bases; unmatched junction nucleotides: 6. The germline V gene has CDR1 LNHDA and CDR2 SQIVND (reference sequence). The DNA for the CDR3 is TGTGCCAGTAGTGACCCGGGACAGCTGAACACTGAAGCTTTCTTT. This encodes CASSDPGQLNTEAFF.

This clone was observed a single time. The rearrangement joins TRBV14 to TRBJ1-5; no firm D call. V gave up 5 bases and J gave up 11 bases, with 10 bases separating them. This CDR3 spans 11 amino acids. Germline V gene data show CDR1 as SGHDN and CDR2 as FVKESK. The CDR3 DNA is TGTGCCAGCAGCGTCGTCGGGGCCCAGCATTTT. The encoded protein is CASSVVGAQHF.

CDR3 in DNA: TGTGCCAGCAGCTTACTAGCGGGCGGAGAAGATACGCAGTATTTT. It codes for CASSLLAGGEDTQYF. V and J are TRBV11-2 and TRBJ2-3; 8 nucleotides align to TRBD2. The length of the CDR3 is 15 residues. Germline trimming cut 2 bases from V and 5 bases from J; bases unmatched to any gene: 6. Germline lookup yields CDR1 SGHAT and CDR2 FQNNGV.

The J gene is TRBJ2-2, the V gene TRBV5-4, with 7 bases lining up with TRBD1. The CDR3 totals 15 residues. Trimming took 6 bases from V and 0 from J; bases not matched to a gene: 5. The germline CDR1 and CDR2 sequences are SGHNT and YYREEE (reference sequence). The CDR3 is CASTPDRPNTGELFF. The DNA of the CDR3 is TGTGCCAGCACTCCGGACAGGCCGAACACCGGGGAGCTGTTTTTT.

The J gene is TRBJ1-2, the V gene TRBV5-8; D ambiguous. The CDR3 sequence is 17 residues long. The V gene's germline CDR1 is SGHTS and CDR2 YDEGEE. The V and J ends lost 3 bases and 8 bases respectively, with 26 bases between them. This CDR3 is CASSSPEAVRAIRGYTF. The DNA for the CDR3 is TGTGCCAGCAGCTCCCCCGAGGCAGTCAGAGCTATACGAGGCTACACCTTC. The full variable domain, with the rest looked up from reference TRBV5-8 and TRBJ1-2, is EAGVTQSPTHLIKTRGQQATLRCSPISGHTSVYWYQQALGLGLQFLLWYDEGEERNRGNFPPRFSGRQFPNYSSELNVNALELEDSALYLCASSSPEAVRAIRGYTFGSGTRLTVV.

V and J are TRBV10-1 and TRBJ2-7; D perhaps matches TRBD2 (5 bases). Germline CDR1 reads WNHNN; CDR2 reads SYGVQD (reference sequence). This CDR3 is 13 amino acids long. Trimming took 0 bases from V and 7 from J, leaving 10 bases between them. The CDR3 DNA sequence: TGCGCCAGCAGTGAGTCGCCCCAGCGGGAGCAGTACGTC. Its translation is CASSESPQREQYV.

The CDR3 region has the DNA TGCGCCAGCAGCGAACAGGGGGGCGGTGAAGCTTTCTTT. Translating it yields CASSEQGGGEAFF. The rearrangement uses TRBV5-1 and TRBJ1-1, with 8 bases fitting TRBD1. CDR3 length equals 13 residues. J lost 7 bases, V lost 4 bases, and 6 bases had no gene match. Germline CDR1 is SGHRS and CDR2 is YFSETQ.

The V gene is TRBV19, the J gene TRBJ2-5, with 9 nucleotides matching TRBD2. Germline V gene data show CDR1 as LNHDA and CDR2 as SQIVND (reference sequence). The J segment lost 5 bases and the V segment lost 5 bases, leaving 9 bases of the junction unmatched. This CDR3 comprises 15 residues. The CDR3 DNA reads as TGTGCCAGTAGTTCCTTAGCGGGGGTGACGGAGACCCAGTACTTC. Its translation is CASSSLAGVTETQYF.

This chain uses TRBV6-5 with TRBJ1-5; D remains ambiguous. The CDR3 is made up of 15 amino acids. V lost 2 bases and J lost 5, with 13 bases in between. Germline CDR1 is MNHEY and CDR2 is SVGAGI. Here the CDR3 DNA reads TGTGCCAGCAGTTACCCCTCACGGGGAGATCAGCCCCAGCATTTT. It translates to CASSYPSRGDQPQHF.

The chain has TRBV29-1 and TRBJ2-1; a weak D match, TRBD2 (6 bases). This CDR3 spans 15 amino acids. In germline, CDR1 is SQVTM, CDR2 ANQGSEA. V lost 4 bases, J lost 0 bases, and 13 bases lay in between. The CDR3 DNA reads TGCAGCGTTGTTGTGGGACTTAGCTCCTACAATGAGCAGTTCTTC. Amino acid sequence: CSVVVGLSSYNEQFF.

V gene TRBV10-3 combines with J gene TRBJ1-1, with D possibly being TRBD1 (5 bases). CDR3 length: 13 residues. Deletions cut 4 bases from V and 1 base from J, with 7 bases between. Germline CDR1 ENHRY, CDR2 SYGVKD. The CDR3 DNA follows: TGTGCCATCAGTGCGACAGAGAACACTGAAGCTTTCTTT. Its protein is CAISATENTEAFF.

The chain carries TRBV19 and TRBJ2-2; the match to TRBD1 covers 7 bases. Germline-derived CDR1 and CDR2 are LNHDA and SQIVND (reference sequence). V gave up 4 bases and J gave up 5 bases; unmatched junction bases: 10. The CDR3 covers 16 residues. In DNA, the CDR3 is TGTGCCAGTAGTAGGGGGTCAGGGGGTATAACCGGGGAGCTGTTTTTT. It translates to CASSRGSGGITGELFF. Looking up the rest from reference TRBV19 and TRBJ2-2 gives the full variable domain: DGGITQSPKYLFRKEGQNVTLSCEQNLNHDAMYWYRQDPGQGLRLIYYSQIVNDFQKGDIAEGYSVSREKKESFPLTVTSAQKNPTAFYLCASSRGSGGITGELFFGEGSRLTVL.

The chain has TRBV15 and TRBJ1-5, with TRBD1 matching over 10 bases. Per the germline V gene, CDR1 is LNHNV and CDR2 is YYDKDF (reference sequence). The CDR3 sequence is 17 residues long. J lost 5 bases, V lost 3 bases, and 10 bases had no gene match. The chain's CDR3 is CATSSGPGQGTYQPQHF. As DNA, the CDR3 is TGTGCCACCAGCAGCGGTCCGGGACAGGGGACTTATCAGCCCCAGCATTTT. The full variable domain, its missing parts supplied by reference TRBV15 and TRBJ1-5, is DAMVIQNPRYQVTQFGKPVTLSCSQTLNHNVMYWYQQKSSQAPKLLFHYYDKDFNNEADTPDNFQSRRPNTSFCFLDIRSPGLGDTAMYLCATSSGPGQGTYQPQHFGDGTRLSIL.

This clone was recorded once. This chain links TRBV10-3 with TRBJ2-2; 7 bases map to TRBD2. The CDR3 consists of 15 residues. Germline V lookup: CDR1 ENHRY, CDR2 SYGVKD. The ends lost 4 bases at V and 6 bases at J; junction bases unmatched: 8. CDR3 residues: CAISAGGSRAGELFF. Written as DNA, the CDR3 is TGTGCCATCAGTGCGGGGGGAAGTCGTGCCGGGGAGCTGTTTTTT.

The rearrangement links TRBV7-9 to TRBJ2-3; D is possibly TRBD2 (7 bases). From germline, CDR1 is SEHNR and CDR2 FQNEAQ (reference sequence). This CDR3 has 15 amino acids. Trimming removed 2 bases from V and 3 bases from J, with 12 bases in between. The chain's CDR3 is CASSLMGGPTDTQYF. The CDR3, as DNA: TGTGCCAGCAGCTTAATGGGGGGGCCAACAGATACGCAGTATTTT.

The genes are TRBV6-5 and TRBJ1-1; 9 bases map to TRBD1. This CDR3 is built from 14 residues. Losses at the gene ends were 5 bases for V and 4 bases for J; bases not matched to a gene: 5. The V gene's germline CDR1 is MNHEY and CDR2 SVGAGI. This CDR3 reads CASSTSTGGTEAFF. As DNA, the CDR3 is TGTGCCAGCAGTACCTCGACAGGGGGCACTGAAGCTTTCTTT.

The chain links TRBV6-1 to TRBJ1-1; D gene uncertain. Trimming removed 2 bases at V and 1 base at J, with 11 bases between. The CDR3 is 15 amino acids. CDR1 MNHNS and CDR2 SASEGT come from the germline V gene. CDR3 sequence reads: CASSEIVASNTEAFF. The CDR3 DNA sequence: TGTGCCAGCAGTGAAATCGTGGCCTCGAACACTGAAGCTTTCTTT.

V gene TRBV12-3 or TRBV12-4 combines with J gene TRBJ2-1, with D possibly TRBD2 on 6 matching bases. With 10 bases removed from V and 5 bases from J, the gap between germline ends came to 9 bases. The CDR3 is 11 residues long. This CDR3 is CATGSHNEQFF. The CDR3 nucleotides read TGTGCCACCGGGAGTCACAATGAGCAGTTCTTC.

This rearrangement joins TRBV7-8 to TRBJ1-6, with D hard to call. CDR3 length: 16 residues. V lost 6 bases, J lost 8 bases, and 20 bases lay in between. Germline CDR1 SGHVS, CDR2 FQNEAQ. CDR3 loop: CASSRMGSIGYSPLHF. In DNA, the CDR3 is TGTGCCAGCAGTCGCATGGGGAGTATTGGGTATTCACCCCTCCACTTT. Full variable domain (rest looked up from reference TRBV7-8 and TRBJ1-6): GAGVSQSPRYKVAKRGQDVALRCDPISGHVSLFWYQQALGQGPEFLTYFQNEAQLDKSGLPSDRFFAERPEGSVSTLKIQRTQQEDSAVYLCASSRMGSIGYSPLHFGNGTRLTVT.